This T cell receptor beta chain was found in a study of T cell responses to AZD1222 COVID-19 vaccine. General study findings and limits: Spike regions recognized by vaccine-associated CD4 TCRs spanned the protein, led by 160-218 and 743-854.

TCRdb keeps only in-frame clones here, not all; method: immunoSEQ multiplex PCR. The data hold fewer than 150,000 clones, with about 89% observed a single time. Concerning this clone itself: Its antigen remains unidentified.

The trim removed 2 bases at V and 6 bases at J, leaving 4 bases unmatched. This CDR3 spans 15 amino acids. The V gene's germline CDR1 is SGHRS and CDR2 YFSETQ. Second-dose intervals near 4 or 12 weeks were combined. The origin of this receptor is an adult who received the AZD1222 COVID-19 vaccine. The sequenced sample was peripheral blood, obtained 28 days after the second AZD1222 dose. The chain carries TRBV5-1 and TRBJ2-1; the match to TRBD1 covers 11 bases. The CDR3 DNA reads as TGCGCCAGCAGCTTAGCCGGGACAGGGGGCAATGAGCAGTTCTTC. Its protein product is CASSLAGTGGNEQFF.